This TCR beta chain was sequenced for a study of blood T cell repertoires in COVID-19. Assay: immunoSEQ multiplex PCR; the TCRdb copy retains only in-frame clones and omits some. In the table there are about 80,000 clones, approximately 76% of which are singletons. Germline CDR1 reads MDHEN; CDR2 reads SYDVKM. CDR3 size: 16 residues. J gave up 5 bases and V 5 bases, and 10 bases lay outside the gene matches. This TCR derives from a man in his 70s with active or convalescent COVID-19. The chain has TRBV28 and TRBJ1-5, with TRBD1 identical over 9 bases. The sample consisted of peripheral blood. This chain's CDR3 is CASSPRTGEGDQPQHF. In DNA form, the CDR3 reads TGTGCCAGCAGTCCGAGGACAGGGGAGGGGGATCAGCCCCAGCATTTT.